This T cell receptor (beta chain) was obtained from a study of identical twins. Study outcomes and limitations: Not following the same donors, the study drew its conclusions from cross-sectional statistical analysis. Beta out-of-frame sequences showed weaker excess twin sharing.

This clonotype was observed a handful of times. Its antigen is not identified. CDR1 PRHDT and CDR2 FYEKMQ come from the germline V gene (reference sequence). V lost 4 bases and J lost 6; bases outside the gene matches: 4. The CDR3 runs to 13 residues. TCRdb ran MiXCR on the 5' RACE reads and lists one entry per CDR3 protein. The sample lists fewer than 250,000 distinct CDR3 sequences, roughly 7.5% occurring once. Another study also made use of these data, one on yellow fever vaccine responses in identical twins. That source notes: After vaccination, twins' T cell response reportedly seemed partly convergent, partly personalized.

The genes are TRBV13 and TRBJ1-1; 8 positions agree with TRBD1. The clonotype comes from a woman aged 18-35 years in good health. Sequenced input: CD8+ T cells sorted from blood. The CDR3 sequence is CASSWGQAPEAFF. The CDR3 coding sequence is TGTGCCAGCAGCTGGGGACAGGCCCCTGAAGCTTTCTTT. Based on the CDR3 plus reference TRBV13 and TRBJ1-1, the full variable domain is AAGVIQSPRHLIKEKRETATLKCYPIPRHDTVYWYQQGPGQDPQFLISFYEKMQSDKGSIPDRFSAQQFSDYHSELNMSSLELGDSALYFCASSWGQAPEAFFGQGTRLTVV.